The next 20 T cell receptor beta chains were all read from a single sample in a study of cytomegalovirus exposure and HLA in healthy donors. The study ran its PCR with 60 Vbeta and 13 Jbeta primers. Profiling relied on immunoSEQ multiplex PCR, and the TCRdb table lists in-frame clones only, not all of them. Of about 170,000 clones listed, around 74% are singletons. Specimen: PBMCs. The receptor set was obtained from a female donor in good health and CMV-seronegative.

This clone was observed a few times. This chain uses TRBV5-1 with TRBJ2-1; TRBD1 might be the D (6 bases). Trimming removed 4 bases at V and 10 bases at J, with 15 bases between. The CDR3 has 13 amino acids. Germline-derived CDR1 and CDR2 are SGHRS and YFSETQ. This CDR3 is CASSKQGGGEQFF. The CDR3 DNA follows: TGCGCCAGCAGCAAACAGGGTGGTGGCGAGCAGTTCTTC.

About this clone: The same CDR3 can be traced to other DNA sequences in this sample. The genes are TRBV7-6 and TRBJ1-6, with D tentatively TRBD1 (5 bases). The CDR3 is 16 residues long. V was trimmed by 1 base and J by 9 bases, leaving 16 bases between them. Per the germline V gene, CDR1 is SGHVS and CDR2 is FNYEAQ. DNA of the CDR3: TGTGCCAGCAGCTTAGGGTTGGGCAGGGCCCGTTCACCCCTCCACTTT. This codes for CASSLGLGRARSPLHF.

V gene TRBV19 combines with J gene TRBJ2-7; 9 bases line up with TRBD2. Trimming cost V 1 base and J 5 bases; bases outside gene matches: 6. The CDR3 has 15 residues. Germline CDR1 is LNHDA and CDR2 is SQIVND (reference sequence). Here the CDR3 DNA reads TGTGCCAGTAGTATAGGGGGACTAGCATGGAACGAGCAGTACTTC. Residues: CASSIGGLAWNEQYF.

CDR3 nucleotides: TGCGCCAGCAGCCCCGGTCGGACCCAGTACTTC. This sequence encodes CASSPGRTQYF. The rearrangement joins TRBV5-1 to TRBJ2-5, with unresolved D. The germline V gene encodes CDR1 SGHRS and CDR2 YFSETQ. Trimming took off 4 bases at V and 7 bases at J, with 8 bases between the two ends. The CDR3 is 11 amino acids.

This chain uses TRBV5-1 with TRBJ2-3, with D perhaps matching TRBD2 (6 bases). The CDR3 consists of 15 residues. Deletions cut 7 bases from V and 2 bases from J, with 17 bases between. CDR1 and CDR2 (germline): SGHRS, YFSETQ. The CDR3 DNA is TGCGCCAGCTCCGTTACTAGCTCTCCCACAGATACGCAGTATTTT. Its translation is CASSVTSSPTDTQYF.

CDR3: CASSLTRDRMEEGYTF. The CDR3 DNA sequence: TGTGCCAGCAGCTTAACGAGGGACAGGATGGAGGAAGGCTACACCTTC. The chain has TRBV7-3 and TRBJ1-2, with 8 positions matching TRBD1. The CDR3 runs 16 residues. The V gene's germline CDR1 is SGHTA and CDR2 FQGTGA. After removal of 0 bases from V and 8 bases from J, the junction contained 11 bases not matched to a gene.

CDR3 residues: CATASSATNEKLFF. The DNA for the CDR3 is TGTGCCACCGCGTCCAGCGCAACTAATGAAAAACTGTTTTTT. The J gene is TRBJ1-4, the V gene TRBV6-1; D not resolved. Germline V CDR1 and CDR2: MNHNS, SASEGT. Trimming pared 10 bases from V and 0 bases from J, leaving 12 bases between. CDR3 length equals 14 residues.

This clone was seen a single time. V is TRBV7-9 and J is TRBJ2-3; 7 positions agree with TRBD2. This CDR3 is built from 18 residues. Trimming took 4 bases from V and 1 from J; bases not matched to a gene: 14. Germline V gene sequence: CDR1 SEHNR, CDR2 FQNEAQ (reference sequence). For the CDR3, the DNA is TGTGCCAGCAGCTGGGATCCGGGGGGAATTTCGCGCACAGATACGCAGTATTTT. Protein: CASSWDPGGISRTDTQYF.

This clone has only one observation. The rearrangement links TRBV7-3 to TRBJ1-1, with 7 bases aligning to TRBD1. The germline V gene has CDR1 SGHTA and CDR2 FQGTGA. The length of the CDR3 is 14 residues. The V segment lost 4 bases and the J segment 1 base; nucleotides outside the gene matches: 3. The CDR3 nucleotides read TGTGCCAGCAGCTCTGACAGGGCGAACACTGAAGCTTTCTTT. Translating it yields CASSSDRANTEAFF.

This clone was seen a handful of times. The V call is TRBV10-3, the J call TRBJ2-7, with 11 bases aligning to TRBD1. After removal of 10 bases from V and 5 bases from J, the junction contained 10 bases not matched to a gene. CDR3 size: 14 residues. Germline CDR1 and CDR2: ENHRY and SYGVKD. The CDR3 spells CATNPGQGVNEQYF. DNA for the CDR3: TGTGCCACCAACCCGGGACAGGGGGTGAACGAGCAGTACTTC.

The count of this clone is one. The chain carries TRBV5-4 and TRBJ2-1; D not certain. This CDR3 comprises 12 residues. The V gene's germline CDR1 is SGHNT and CDR2 YYREEE (reference sequence). The V gene lost 4 bases and the J gene lost 7 bases, with 9 bases spanning the gap. The CDR3 DNA sequence: TGTGCCAGCAGCCCAGGCCATAATGAGCAGTTCTTC. Residues: CASSPGHNEQFF.

Written as DNA, the CDR3 is TGTGCCAGCAGCTTGGCGCAGGGGATGTACACTGAAGCTTTCTTT. This translates into CASSLAQGMYTEAFF. The J gene is TRBJ1-1, the V gene TRBV7-9; D may be TRBD1 (6 bases). Trimming took off 3 bases at V and 3 bases at J, with 14 bases between the two ends. Germline V lookup: CDR1 SEHNR, CDR2 FQNEAQ (reference sequence). CDR3 length equals 15 residues.

V and J are TRBV6-5 and TRBJ1-1; TRBD1 aligns across 9 bases. Germline V gene data show CDR1 as MNHEY and CDR2 as SVGAGI. V was clipped by 6 bases and J by 10 bases; unmatched bases: 6. The CDR3 is 12 amino acids. Here the CDR3 reads CASRSTGGTAFF. CDR3 nucleotide sequence: TGTGCCAGCAGGTCTACAGGGGGCACAGCTTTCTTT.

The chain links TRBV30 to TRBJ2-7, with D possibly matching TRBD1 (5 bases). The germline V gene has CDR1 GTSNPN and CDR2 SVGIG (reference sequence). This CDR3 is 14 amino acids long. V was clipped by 0 bases and J by 4 bases, with 13 bases between them. The CDR3 is CAWSVRGPVYEQYF. The DNA of the CDR3 is TGTGCCTGGAGTGTAAGGGGCCCGGTTTACGAGCAGTACTTC. The variable domain in full, completed from reference TRBV30 and TRBJ2-7, reads SQTIHQWPATLVQPVGSPLSLECTVEGTSNPNLYWYRQAAGRGLQLLFYSVGIGQISSEVPQNLSASRPQDRQFILSSKKLLLSDSGFYLCAWSVRGPVYEQYFGPGTRLTVT.

This clone appeared a few times. The V gene is TRBV21-1, the J gene TRBJ2-7; whether TRBD2, the table's D call, matches the DNA was not checked. TRBV21-1 is an annotated pseudogene. The CDR3 length is 16 residues. CDR3: CASSTATSGHPVEQYF. The CDR3 nucleotides are TGTGCCAGCAGCACCGCCACTAGCGGACACCCTGTTGAGCAGTACTTC.

The chain couples TRBV30 to TRBJ2-6; no clear D. Germline V gene lookup returns CDR1 GTSNPN and CDR2 SVGIG (reference sequence). The CDR3 consists of 13 residues. V lost 3 bases, J lost 0 bases, and 3 bases lay in between. The CDR3 region has the DNA TGTGCCTGGAGGAGCTCTGGGGCCAACGTCCTGACTTTC. Translation: CAWRSSGANVLTF.

The chain is built from TRBV30 and TRBJ1-1; D is unresolved. The CDR3 is 13 amino acids. Germline-derived CDR1 and CDR2 are GTSNPN and SVGIG (reference sequence). The V end lost 7 bases, the J end lost 0 bases, and 12 bases lay between the germline ends. CDR3 amino acids: CASLTGMNTEAFF. The CDR3 DNA is TGTGCCTCCCTAACCGGGATGAACACTGAAGCTTTCTTT.

This sequence joins TRBV7-9 and TRBJ2-2; TRBD1 might be the D (5 bases). This CDR3 has 15 residues. Trimming took off 6 bases at V and 4 bases at J, with 15 bases between the two ends. Germline lookup yields CDR1 SEHNR and CDR2 FQNEAQ (reference sequence). The CDR3 DNA reads as TGTGCCAGCAGTTCCGTTGGGGCCATCACCGGGGAGCTGTTTTTT. Its protein is CASSSVGAITGELFF.

The chain recombines TRBV19 with TRBJ2-7, with 11 bases aligning to TRBD2. This CDR3 is 15 amino acids long. CDR1 LNHDA and CDR2 SQIVND come from the germline V gene (reference sequence). V lost 6 bases and J lost 2; bases outside the gene matches: 6. CDR3 sequence: CASSELAGVTYEQYF. CDR3 bases: TGTGCCAGTAGCGAACTAGCGGGAGTTACCTACGAGCAGTACTTC. Combining the CDR3 with reference TRBV19 and TRBJ2-7 gives the whole variable domain DGGITQSPKYLFRKEGQNVTLSCEQNLNHDAMYWYRQDPGQGLRLIYYSQIVNDFQKGDIAEGYSVSREKKESFPLTVTSAQKNPTAFYLCASSELAGVTYEQYFGPGTRLTVT.

The chain employs TRBV5-4 and TRBJ2-3; TRBD1 is a possible D gene (6 bases). Trimming took 5 bases from V and 7 from J, leaving 11 bases between them. CDR1 is SGHNT, CDR2 YYREEE, per germline (reference sequence). The CDR3 is 12 amino acids. The CDR3 sequence: CASRPDSHTQYF. Written as DNA, the CDR3 is TGTGCCAGCAGACCGGACAGCCATACGCAGTATTTT.